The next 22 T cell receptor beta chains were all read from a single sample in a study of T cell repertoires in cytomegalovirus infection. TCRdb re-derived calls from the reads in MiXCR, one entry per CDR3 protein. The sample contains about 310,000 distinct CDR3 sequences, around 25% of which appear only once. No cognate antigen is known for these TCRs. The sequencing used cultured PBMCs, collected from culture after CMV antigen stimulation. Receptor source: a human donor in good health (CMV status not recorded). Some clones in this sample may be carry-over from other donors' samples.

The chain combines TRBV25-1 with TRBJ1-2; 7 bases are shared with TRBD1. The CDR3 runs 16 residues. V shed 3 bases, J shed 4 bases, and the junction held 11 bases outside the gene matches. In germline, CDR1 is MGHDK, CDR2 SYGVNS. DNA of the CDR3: TGTGCCAGCAGTGACCACCTACGGGACAGATCCTATGGCTACACCTTC. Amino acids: CASSDHLRDRSYGYTF.

The CDR3 nucleotides are TGTGCCAGCAGCGGGGCGGAGTCATACAATGAGCAGTTCTTC. Its protein product is CASSGAESYNEQFF. This sequence joins TRBV9 and TRBJ2-1; D not certain. There are 14 residues in the CDR3. V lost 3 bases, J lost 4 bases, and 11 bases lay in between. Germline values: CDR1 SGDLS, CDR2 YYNGEE.

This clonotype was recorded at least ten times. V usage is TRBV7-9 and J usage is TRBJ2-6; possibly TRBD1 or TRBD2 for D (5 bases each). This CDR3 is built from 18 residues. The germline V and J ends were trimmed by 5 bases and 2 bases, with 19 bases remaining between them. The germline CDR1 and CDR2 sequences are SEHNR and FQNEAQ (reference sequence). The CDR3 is CASSVRVGELAGANVLTF. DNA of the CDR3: TGTGCCAGCAGCGTCCGGGTAGGGGAGCTAGCTGGGGCCAACGTCCTGACTTTC. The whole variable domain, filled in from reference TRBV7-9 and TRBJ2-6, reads DTGVSQNPRHKITKRGQNVTFRCDPISEHNRLYWYRQTLGQGPEFLTYFQNEAQLEKSRLLSDRFSAERPKGSFSTLEIQRTEQGDSAMYLCASSVRVGELAGANVLTFGAGSRLTVL.

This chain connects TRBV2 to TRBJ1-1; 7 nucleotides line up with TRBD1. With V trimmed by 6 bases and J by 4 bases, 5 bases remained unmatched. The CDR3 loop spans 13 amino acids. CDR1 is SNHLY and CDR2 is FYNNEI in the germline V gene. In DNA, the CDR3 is TGTGCCAGCAGATCCGACAGGGCCACTGAAGCTTTCTTT. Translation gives CASRSDRATEAFF.

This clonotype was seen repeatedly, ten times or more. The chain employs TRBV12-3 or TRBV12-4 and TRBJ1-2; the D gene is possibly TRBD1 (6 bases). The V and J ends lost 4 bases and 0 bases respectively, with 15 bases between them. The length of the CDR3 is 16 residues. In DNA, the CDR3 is TGTGCCAGCAGTTCCCGGGACAACCAAGCTAACTATGGCTACACCTTC. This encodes CASSSRDNQANYGYTF.

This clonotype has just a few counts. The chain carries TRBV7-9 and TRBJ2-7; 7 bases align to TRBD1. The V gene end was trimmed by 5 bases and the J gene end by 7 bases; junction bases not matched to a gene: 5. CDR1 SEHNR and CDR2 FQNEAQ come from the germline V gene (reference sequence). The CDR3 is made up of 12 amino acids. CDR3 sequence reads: CASSQGTEEQYV. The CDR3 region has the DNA TGTGCCAGCAGCCAAGGGACAGAGGAGCAGTACGTC.

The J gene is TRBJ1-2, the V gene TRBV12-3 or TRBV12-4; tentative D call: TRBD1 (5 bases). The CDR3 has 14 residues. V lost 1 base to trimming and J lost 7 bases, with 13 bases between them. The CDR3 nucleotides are TGTGCCAGCAGTTTAGACCCAGGGCGGATTGGCTACACCTTC. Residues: CASSLDPGRIGYTF.

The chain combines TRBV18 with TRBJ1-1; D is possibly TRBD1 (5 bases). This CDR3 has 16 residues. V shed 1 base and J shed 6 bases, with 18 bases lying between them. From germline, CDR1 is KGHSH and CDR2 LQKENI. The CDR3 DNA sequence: TGTGCCAGCTCACCACTAGACCGGGACCCGTGGTCTGAAGCTTTCTTT. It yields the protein CASSPLDRDPWSEAFF.

The CDR3 DNA sequence: TGTGCCAGCAGTGGAGGACAGGGCGTTTTTGAGACCCAGTACTTC. This encodes CASSGGQGVFETQYF. The chain carries TRBV25-1 and TRBJ2-5; 8 bases map to TRBD1. Germline V CDR1 and CDR2: MGHDK, SYGVNS. The CDR3 totals 15 residues. After removal of 4 bases from V and 5 bases from J, the junction contained 9 bases not matched to a gene. Based on the CDR3 plus reference TRBV25-1 and TRBJ2-5, the full variable domain is EADIYQTPRYLVIGTGKKITLECSQTMGHDKMYWYQQDPGMELHLIHYSYGVNSTEKGDLSSESTVSRIRTEHFPLTLESARPSHTSQYLCASSGGQGVFETQYFGPGTRLLVL.

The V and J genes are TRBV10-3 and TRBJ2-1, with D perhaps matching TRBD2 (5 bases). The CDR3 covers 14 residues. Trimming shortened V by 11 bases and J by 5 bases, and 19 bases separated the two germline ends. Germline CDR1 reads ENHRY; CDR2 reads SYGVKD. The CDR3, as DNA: TGTGCCTCGCGGGCCCGAGATTTAGACAATGAGCAGTTCTTC. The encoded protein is CASRARDLDNEQFF.

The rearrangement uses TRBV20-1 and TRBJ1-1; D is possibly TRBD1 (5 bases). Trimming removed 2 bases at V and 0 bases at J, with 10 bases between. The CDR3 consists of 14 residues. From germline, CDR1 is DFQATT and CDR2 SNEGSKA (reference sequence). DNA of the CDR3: TGCAGTGCTAGAACCGGGACGGTGAACACTGAAGCTTTCTTT. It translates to CSARTGTVNTEAFF.

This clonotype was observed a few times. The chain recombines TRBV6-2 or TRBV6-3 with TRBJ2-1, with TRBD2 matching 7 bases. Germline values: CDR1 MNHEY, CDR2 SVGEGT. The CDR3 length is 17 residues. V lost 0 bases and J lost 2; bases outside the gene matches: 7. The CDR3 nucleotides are TGTGCCAGCAGTTACTCGGCCCCAGCGGGGACCTACAATGAGCAGTTCTTC. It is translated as CASSYSAPAGTYNEQFF.

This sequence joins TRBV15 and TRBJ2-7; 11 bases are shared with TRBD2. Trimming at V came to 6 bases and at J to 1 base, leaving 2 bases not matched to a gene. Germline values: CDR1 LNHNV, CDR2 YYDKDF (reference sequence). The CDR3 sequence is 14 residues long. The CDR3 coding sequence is TGTGCCACCAGTAGCGGGAGGGATTCCTACGAGCAGTACGTC. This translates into CATSSGRDSYEQYV.

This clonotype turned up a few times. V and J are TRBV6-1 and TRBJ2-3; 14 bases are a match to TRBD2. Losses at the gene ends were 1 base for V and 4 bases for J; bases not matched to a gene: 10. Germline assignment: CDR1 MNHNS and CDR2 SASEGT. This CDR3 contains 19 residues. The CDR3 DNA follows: TGTGCCAGCAGTGAAGAGGGGACTAGCGGGAGACCTTGGGCAGATACGCAGTATTTT. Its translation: CASSEEGTSGRPWADTQYF.

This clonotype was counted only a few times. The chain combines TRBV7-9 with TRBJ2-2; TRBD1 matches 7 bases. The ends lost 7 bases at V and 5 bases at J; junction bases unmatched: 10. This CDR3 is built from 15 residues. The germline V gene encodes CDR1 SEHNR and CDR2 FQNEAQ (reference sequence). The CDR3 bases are TGTGCCAGCACCCCGTTCGAGGGGGCGACCGGGGAGCTGTTTTTT. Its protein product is CASTPFEGATGELFF.

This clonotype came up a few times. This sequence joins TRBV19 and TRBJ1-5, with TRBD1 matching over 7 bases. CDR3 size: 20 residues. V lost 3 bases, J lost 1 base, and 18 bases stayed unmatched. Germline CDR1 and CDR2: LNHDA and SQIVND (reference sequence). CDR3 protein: CASSIQSGQVDFLSNQPQHF. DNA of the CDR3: TGTGCCAGTAGTATTCAGTCAGGACAGGTTGATTTTCTAAGCAATCAGCCCCAGCATTTT.

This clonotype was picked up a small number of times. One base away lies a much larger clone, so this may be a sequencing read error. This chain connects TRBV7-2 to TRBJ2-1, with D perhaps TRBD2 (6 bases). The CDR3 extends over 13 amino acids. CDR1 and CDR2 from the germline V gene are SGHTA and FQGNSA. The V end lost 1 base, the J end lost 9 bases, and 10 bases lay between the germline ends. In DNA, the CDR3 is TGTGCCAGCAGCTTAGATCCGGGGGTTGAGCAGTTCTTC. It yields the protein CASSLDPGVEQFF.

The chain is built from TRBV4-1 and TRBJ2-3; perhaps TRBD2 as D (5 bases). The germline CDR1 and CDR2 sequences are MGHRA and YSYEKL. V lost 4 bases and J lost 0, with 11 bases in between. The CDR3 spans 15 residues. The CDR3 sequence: CASSLKAESTDTQYF. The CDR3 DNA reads TGCGCCAGCAGCCTAAAAGCGGAGAGCACAGATACGCAGTATTTT.

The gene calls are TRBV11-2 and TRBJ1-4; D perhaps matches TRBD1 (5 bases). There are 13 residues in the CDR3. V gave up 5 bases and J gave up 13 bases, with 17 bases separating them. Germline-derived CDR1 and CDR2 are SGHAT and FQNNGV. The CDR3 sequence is CASSLTSGTILFF. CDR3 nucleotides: TGTGCCAGCAGCCTTACGTCCGGGACGATACTGTTTTTT. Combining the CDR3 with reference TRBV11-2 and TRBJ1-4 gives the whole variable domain EAGVAQSPRYKIIEKRQSVAFWCNPISGHATLYWYQQILGQGPKLLIQFQNNGVVDDSQLPKDRFSAERLKGVDSTLKIQPAKLEDSAVYLCASSLTSGTILFFGSGTQLSVL.

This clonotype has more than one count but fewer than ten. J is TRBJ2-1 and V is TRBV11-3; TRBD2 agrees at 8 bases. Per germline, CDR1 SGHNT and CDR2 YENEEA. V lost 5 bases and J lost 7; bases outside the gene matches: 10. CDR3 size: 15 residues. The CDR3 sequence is CASSNTGASGNEQFF. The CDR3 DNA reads TGTGCCAGCAGCAACACGGGGGCTAGCGGGAATGAGCAGTTCTTC.

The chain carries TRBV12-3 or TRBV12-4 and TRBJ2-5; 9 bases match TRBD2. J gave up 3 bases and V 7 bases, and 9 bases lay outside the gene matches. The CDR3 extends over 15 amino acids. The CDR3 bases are TGTGCCAGCAAAATTTCGACTAGCGGTAAAGAGACCCAGTACTTC. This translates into CASKISTSGKETQYF.

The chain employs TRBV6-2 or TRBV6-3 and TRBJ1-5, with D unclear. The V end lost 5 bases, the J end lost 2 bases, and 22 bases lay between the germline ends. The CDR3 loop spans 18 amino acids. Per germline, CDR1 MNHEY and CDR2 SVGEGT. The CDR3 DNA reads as TGTGCCAGCAGTCCTCCCCCACCTGACCCCGTTCGCAATCAGCCCCAGCATTTT. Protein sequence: CASSPPPPDPVRNQPQHF.